These 26 T cell receptor beta chains came from one sample sequenced in a study of T cells in Graves' hyperthyroidism and ophthalmopathy. RNA transcripts gave rise to amplified TCR beta CDR3 regions. The TCR CDR3 first-round RT-PCR relied on the HTBI primer set. TCRdb processed the multiplex PCR reads anew with MiXCR; each CDR3 protein has one entry. The data contain around 380,000 distinct CDR3 sequences, 13% of them singletons. Sequencing input: blood. These receptors were collected from a man aged 25 to 45 with Graves' hyperthyroidism that later progressed to Graves' ophthalmopathy.

Many counts were recorded for this clonotype. This chain links TRBV11-2 with TRBJ1-5; D perhaps matches TRBD1 (5 bases). CDR1 is SGHAT, CDR2 FQNNGV, per germline. CDR3 length: 16 amino acids. The ends were cut back, 1 base at V and 2 bases at J, with 12 bases in the middle. The CDR3 spells CASSLGGQGGNQPQHF. In DNA form, the CDR3 reads TGTGCCAGCAGCTTAGGGGGCCAAGGTGGCAATCAGCCCCAGCATTTT. The whole variable domain, remainder taken from reference TRBV11-2 and TRBJ1-5, is EAGVAQSPRYKIIEKRQSVAFWCNPISGHATLYWYQQILGQGPKLLIQFQNNGVVDDSQLPKDRFSAERLKGVDSTLKIQPAKLEDSAVYLCASSLGGQGGNQPQHFGDGTRLSIL.

This clonotype was found a few times. The rearrangement joins TRBV6-1 to TRBJ1-6, with D tentatively TRBD1 (6 bases). The length of the CDR3 is 17 residues. V was cut by 6 bases and J by 0 bases, with 15 bases left in between. The V gene's germline CDR1 is MNHNS and CDR2 SASEGT. CDR3 region: CASSQTGLSSYNSPLHF. The CDR3, as DNA: TGTGCCAGCAGCCAGACAGGATTGAGCTCCTATAATTCACCCCTCCACTTT.

This clonotype was seen more than once but under ten times. The rearrangement uses TRBV27 and TRBJ2-7; D is uncertain. The CDR3 consists of 12 residues. V was pared by 3 bases and J by 7 bases, with 10 bases between. Germline V gives CDR1 MNHEY, CDR2 SMNVEV (reference sequence). The CDR3 region is CASSFMGGEQYF. DNA for the CDR3: TGTGCCAGCAGTTTTATGGGTGGGGAGCAGTACTTC.

The rearrangement joins TRBV6-1 to TRBJ1-1; D remains unclear. V was trimmed by 2 bases and J by 1 base, leaving 5 bases between them. Germline CDR1 is MNHNS and CDR2 is SASEGT. CDR3 length equals 13 residues. CDR3 in amino acids: CASSETANTEAFF. CDR3 nucleotides: TGTGCCAGCAGTGAAACAGCGAACACTGAAGCTTTCTTT.

This clonotype has a count of ten or more. This chain links TRBV20-1 with TRBJ1-6; TRBD1 matches at 9 bases. The CDR3 is made up of 14 amino acids. After removal of 6 bases from V and 10 bases from J, the junction contained 10 bases not matched to a gene. CDR1 is DFQATT, CDR2 SNEGSKA, per germline (reference sequence). The DNA for the CDR3 is TGCAGTGCCTCAGGACAGGGGAAAGACTCACCCCTCCACTTT. Translation: CSASGQGKDSPLHF.

The rearrangement uses TRBV19 and TRBJ1-5; D not resolved. Trimming took 3 bases from V and 3 from J, leaving 12 bases between them. Germline loops: CDR1 LNHDA, CDR2 SQIVND (reference sequence). The CDR3 totals 15 residues. The CDR3 sequence: CASSIDQNLNQPQHF. CDR3 sequence (DNA): TGTGCCAGTAGTATTGATCAAAACCTCAATCAGCCCCAGCATTTT. Full variable domain (rest looked up from reference TRBV19 and TRBJ1-5): DGGITQSPKYLFRKEGQNVTLSCEQNLNHDAMYWYRQDPGQGLRLIYYSQIVNDFQKGDIAEGYSVSREKKESFPLTVTSAQKNPTAFYLCASSIDQNLNQPQHFGDGTRLSIL.

This clonotype showed up just a few times. The chain uses TRBV28 and TRBJ2-7; 13 bases agree with TRBD2. V trimming: 4 bases; J trimming: 2 bases; junction bases outside the gene matches: 8. The CDR3 contains 17 residues. CDR1 is MDHEN and CDR2 is SYDVKM in the germline V gene. Here the CDR3 reads CASSSESGLAGTYEQYF. CDR3 bases: TGTGCCAGCAGTTCCGAATCGGGACTAGCGGGGACCTACGAGCAGTACTTC.

As for this clonotype: Possible read error: a much larger clone is one base away. The rearrangement uses TRBV9 and TRBJ1-1; possible D gene TRBD1, 6 bases. CDR3 length: 14 amino acids. The V gene lost 0 bases and the J gene lost 0 bases, with 6 bases spanning the gap. The germline gives CDR1 SGDLS, CDR2 YYNGEE. The CDR3 is CASSVEGVNTEAFF. Here the CDR3 DNA reads TGTGCCAGCAGCGTAGAGGGGGTGAACACTGAAGCTTTCTTT.

The J gene is TRBJ2-5, the V gene TRBV11-3; D is perhaps TRBD1 (6 bases). The ends were cut back, 2 bases at V and 5 bases at J, with 12 bases in the middle. From germline, CDR1 is SGHNT and CDR2 YENEEA. There are 14 residues in the CDR3. CDR3 in amino acids: CASSLQGQGETQYF. As DNA, the CDR3 is TGTGCCAGCAGCTTACAAGGGCAGGGGGAGACCCAGTACTTC.

This clonotype came up many times. The V and J genes are TRBV6-1 and TRBJ1-5, with TRBD1 as a possible D gene (6 bases). Germline V gene sequence: CDR1 MNHNS, CDR2 SASEGT. The CDR3 sequence is 15 residues long. V gave up 6 bases and J gave up 1 base, with 13 bases separating them. CDR3 sequence reads: CASRSTGWSNQPQHF. CDR3 in DNA: TGTGCCAGCAGGTCCACAGGGTGGAGCAATCAGCCCCAGCATTTT.

This clonotype was counted many times. The J gene is TRBJ2-7, the V gene TRBV20-1, with unresolved D. CDR3 length equals 11 residues. CDR1 is DFQATT, CDR2 SNEGSKA, per germline (reference sequence). V shed 4 bases and J shed 3 bases, with 7 bases lying between them. The CDR3 reads CSAIEYYEQYF. The CDR3 DNA reads TGCAGTGCTATAGAGTACTACGAGCAGTACTTC.

This clonotype was seen many times. The DNA of the CDR3 is TGTGCCAGCAGTTTAGATGCGTATTCCTACGAGCAGTACTTC. This gives the protein CASSLDAYSYEQYF. The chain recombines TRBV12-3 or TRBV12-4 with TRBJ2-7; D remains ambiguous. CDR3 length: 14 residues. Trimming removed 1 base at V and 1 base at J, with 8 bases between.

CDR3 protein: CASSLTRQSEAFF. The CDR3 DNA is TGTGCCAGCAGCTTAACCCGACAGAGTGAAGCTTTCTTT. The chain combines TRBV7-3 with TRBJ1-1; D may be TRBD1 (5 bases). Germline V gene sequence: CDR1 SGHTA, CDR2 FQGTGA. The CDR3 totals 13 residues. The germline V and J ends were trimmed by 0 bases and 7 bases, with 9 bases remaining between them.

This clonotype was observed at least ten times. This chain connects TRBV30 to TRBJ2-1, with 9 bases lining up with TRBD1. CDR1 and CDR2 (germline): GTSNPN, SVGIG (reference sequence). This CDR3 is 13 amino acids long. Germline trimming cut 3 bases from V and 7 bases from J; bases unmatched to any gene: 4. CDR3 region: CAWRGTGWNEQFF. CDR3 sequence (DNA): TGTGCCTGGAGGGGGACAGGGTGGAATGAGCAGTTCTTC.

The chain is built from TRBV6-1 and TRBJ1-2; possible D gene TRBD1, 5 bases. Germline V gives CDR1 MNHNS, CDR2 SASEGT. The CDR3 has 14 amino acids. The ends were cut back, 6 bases at V and 2 bases at J, with 13 bases in the middle. The DNA for the CDR3 is TGTGCCAGCAGCAGGGATGCGGAGAACTATGGCTACACCTTC. Translated: CASSRDAENYGYTF.

This clonotype was detected many times. The V and J genes are TRBV6-1 and TRBJ2-3; 11 nucleotides match TRBD2. V was clipped by 6 bases and J by 2 bases; unmatched bases: 10. The length of the CDR3 is 17 residues. CDR1 is MNHNS and CDR2 is SASEGT in the germline V gene. Here the CDR3 reads CASRAGLADSHTDTQYF. Written as DNA, the CDR3 is TGTGCCAGCAGGGCGGGACTAGCGGATTCCCACACAGATACGCAGTATTTT.

This clonotype was counted only a few times. The rearrangement links TRBV18 to TRBJ2-5; perhaps D is TRBD1 or TRBD2 (5 bases each). In germline, CDR1 is KGHSH, CDR2 LQKENI. The CDR3 sequence is 15 residues long. The germline V and J ends were trimmed by 0 bases and 1 base, with 9 bases remaining between them. The CDR3: CASSPPGTVQETQYF. For the CDR3, the DNA is TGTGCCAGCTCACCACCGGGGACGGTCCAAGAGACCCAGTACTTC.

This clonotype was seen at least ten times. The V gene is TRBV28, the J gene TRBJ1-6; possible D gene TRBD1, 5 bases. Trimming removed 7 bases at V and 8 bases at J, with 18 bases between. Germline CDR1 is MDHEN and CDR2 is SYDVKM. This CDR3 is built from 15 residues. CDR3 nucleotide sequence: TGTGCCAGCACCCCTCCCAGGGCTAAACATTCACCCCTCCACTTT. Residues: CASTPPRAKHSPLHF. The full variable domain, completed using reference TRBV28 and TRBJ1-6, is DVKVTQSSRYLVKRTGEKVFLECVQDMDHENMFWYRQDPGLGLRLIYFSYDVKMKEKGDIPEGYSVSREKKERFSLILESASTNQTSMYLCASTPPRAKHSPLHFGNGTRLTVT.

This clonotype was seen a handful of times. It may be a read error: a sequence one base away is much more abundant. The chain recombines TRBV11-2 with TRBJ1-2; D unclear. Germline values: CDR1 SGHAT, CDR2 FQNNGV. This CDR3 comprises 13 residues. The CDR3 DNA reads TGTGCCAGCAGCTTGGCCCAAGGGATTGGCTGCACCTTC. It specifies CASSLAQGIGCTF. Full variable domain (outside the CDR3, taken from reference TRBV11-2 and TRBJ1-2): EAGVAQSPRYKIIEKRQSVAFWCNPISGHATLYWYQQILGQGPKLLIQFQNNGVVDDSQLPKDRFSAERLKGVDSTLKIQPAKLEDSAVYLCASSLAQGIGCTFGSGTRLTVV.

This clonotype has at least ten counts. The rearrangement uses TRBV20-1 and TRBJ1-2, with a tentative D call TRBD1 (5 bases). The CDR3 contains 15 residues. Trimming took off 6 bases at V and 7 bases at J, with 24 bases between the two ends. The V gene's germline CDR1 is DFQATT and CDR2 SNEGSKA (reference sequence). CDR3 protein: CSAISWVRANSGYTF. The DNA for the CDR3 is TGCAGTGCCATAAGTTGGGTCAGGGCAAATAGTGGCTACACCTTC.

This rearrangement joins TRBV20-1 to TRBJ2-5; D is tentatively TRBD1 or TRBD2 (5 bases each). Between the trimmed V and J ends, which lost 6 bases and 5 bases, there was a span of 16 bases. Germline V gene lookup returns CDR1 DFQATT and CDR2 SNEGSKA (reference sequence). This CDR3 comprises 13 residues. The CDR3 sequence: CSATGTPEETQYF. The CDR3 DNA is TGCAGTGCGACCGGGACCCCGGAGGAGACCCAGTACTTC.

This clonotype was found a few times. The rearrangement links TRBV6-2 or TRBV6-3 to TRBJ2-7, with D perhaps TRBD1 (5 bases). This CDR3 comprises 12 residues. Looked up from germline, CDR1 is MNHEY and CDR2 is SVGEGT. V shed 6 bases and J shed 2 bases, with 8 bases lying between them. The CDR3 DNA is TGTGCCAGCAGAATGGACACCTACGAGCAGTACTTC. Translating it yields CASRMDTYEQYF.

This clonotype came up many times. The chain recombines TRBV20-1 with TRBJ2-6; no definite D call. Germline V lookup: CDR1 DFQATT, CDR2 SNEGSKA (reference sequence). The V end was cut by 0 bases, the J end by 4 bases, with 7 bases between. The CDR3 extends over 14 amino acids. The CDR3 spells CSARDRTGANVLTF. The CDR3 nucleotides are TGCAGTGCTAGAGATCGCACCGGGGCCAACGTCCTGACTTTC.

This clonotype occurred a few times. The CDR3 loop reads CASSVAGAGGDTQYF. The CDR3, as DNA: TGTGCCAGCAGTGTAGCCGGGGCGGGGGGAGATACGCAGTATTTT. J is TRBJ2-3 and V is TRBV2; 8 positions match TRBD2. With V trimmed by 4 bases and J by 5 bases, 8 bases remained unmatched. The CDR3 length is 15 residues. Germline lookup yields CDR1 SNHLY and CDR2 FYNNEI.

This clonotype was observed many times. The J gene is TRBJ1-1, the V gene TRBV7-9; a weak D match, TRBD1 (6 bases). Germline V gene data show CDR1 as SEHNR and CDR2 as FQNEAQ (reference sequence). The CDR3 runs 16 residues. V was shortened by 3 bases and J by 0 bases, with 14 bases between the two germline ends. Written as DNA, the CDR3 is TGTGCCAGCAGCTTCCAGACAGGATTCATGAACACTGAAGCTTTCTTT. It codes for CASSFQTGFMNTEAFF.

Only a few counts were recorded for this clonotype. The J gene is TRBJ1-1, the V gene TRBV29-1, with D unclear. V was pared by 4 bases and J by 13 bases, with 22 bases between. The germline V gene has CDR1 SQVTM and CDR2 ANQGSEA. This CDR3 is 13 amino acids long. CDR3 nucleotide sequence: TGCAGCGTTGTGCCCAGGATGTCGCTCTTGGGTTTCTTT. Its translation: CSVVPRMSLLGFF.